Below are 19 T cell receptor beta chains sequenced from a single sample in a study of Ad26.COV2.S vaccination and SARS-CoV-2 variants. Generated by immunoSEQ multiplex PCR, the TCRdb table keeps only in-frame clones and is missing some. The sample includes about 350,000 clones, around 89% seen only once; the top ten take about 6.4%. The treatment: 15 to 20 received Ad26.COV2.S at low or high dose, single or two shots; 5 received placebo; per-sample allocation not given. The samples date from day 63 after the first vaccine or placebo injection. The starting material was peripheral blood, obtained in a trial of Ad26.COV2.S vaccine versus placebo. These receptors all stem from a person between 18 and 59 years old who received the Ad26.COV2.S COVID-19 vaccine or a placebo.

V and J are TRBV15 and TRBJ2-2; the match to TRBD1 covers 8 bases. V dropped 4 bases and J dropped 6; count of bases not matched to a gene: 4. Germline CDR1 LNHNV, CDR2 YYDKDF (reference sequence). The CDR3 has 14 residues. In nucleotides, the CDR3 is TGTGCCACCAGCACGGACAGGGAATCCGGGGAGCTGTTTTTT. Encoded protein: CATSTDRESGELFF.

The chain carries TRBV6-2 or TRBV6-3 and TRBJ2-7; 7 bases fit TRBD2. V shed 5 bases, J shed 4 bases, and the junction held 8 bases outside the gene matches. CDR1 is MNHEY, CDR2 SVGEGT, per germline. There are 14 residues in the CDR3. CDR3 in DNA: TGTGCCAGCAGTATACGCGGGAGTCAGTACGAGCAGTACTTC. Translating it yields CASSIRGSQYEQYF.

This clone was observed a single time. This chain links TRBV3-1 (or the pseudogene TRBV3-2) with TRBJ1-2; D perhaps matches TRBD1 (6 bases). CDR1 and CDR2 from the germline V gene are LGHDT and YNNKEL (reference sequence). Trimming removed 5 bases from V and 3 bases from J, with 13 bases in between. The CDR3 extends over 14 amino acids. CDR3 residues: CASSSSQGHYGYTF. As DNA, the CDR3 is TGTGCCAGCAGCAGCTCACAGGGCCACTATGGCTACACCTTC.

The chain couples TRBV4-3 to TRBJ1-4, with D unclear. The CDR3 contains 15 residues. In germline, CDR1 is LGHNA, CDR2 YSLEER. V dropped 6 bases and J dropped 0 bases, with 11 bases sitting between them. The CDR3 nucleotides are TGCGCCAGCAGGTCCAGGCCGGCAACTAATGAAAAACTGTTTTTT. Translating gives CASRSRPATNEKLFF.

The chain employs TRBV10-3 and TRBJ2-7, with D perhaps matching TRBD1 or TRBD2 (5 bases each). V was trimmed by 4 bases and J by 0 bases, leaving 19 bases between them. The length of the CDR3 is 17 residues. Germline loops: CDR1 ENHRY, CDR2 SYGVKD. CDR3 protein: CAISGAGTSFGSYEQYF. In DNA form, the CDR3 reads TGTGCCATCAGTGGGGCCGGGACCTCCTTCGGCTCCTACGAGCAGTACTTC.

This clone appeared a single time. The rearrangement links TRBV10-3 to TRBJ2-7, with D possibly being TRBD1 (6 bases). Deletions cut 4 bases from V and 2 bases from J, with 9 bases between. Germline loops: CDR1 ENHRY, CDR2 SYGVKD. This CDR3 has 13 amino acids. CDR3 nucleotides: TGTGCCATCAGTGGACAGGAAACCTACGAGCAGTACTTC. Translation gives CAISGQETYEQYF.

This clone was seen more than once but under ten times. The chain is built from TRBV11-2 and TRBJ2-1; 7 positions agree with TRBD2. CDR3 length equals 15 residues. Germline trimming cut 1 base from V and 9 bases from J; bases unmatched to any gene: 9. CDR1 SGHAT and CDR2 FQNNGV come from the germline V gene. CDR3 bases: TGTGCCAGCAGCTTAGGCGGGGGTCTTCTGAGTGAGCAGTTCTTC. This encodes CASSLGGGLLSEQFF.

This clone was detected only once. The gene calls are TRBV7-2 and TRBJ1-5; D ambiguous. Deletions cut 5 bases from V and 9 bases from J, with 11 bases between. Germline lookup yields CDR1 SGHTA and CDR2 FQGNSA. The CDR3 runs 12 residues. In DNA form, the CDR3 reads TGTGCCAGCAGCCTAACAGAGCCGCCCCAGCATTTT. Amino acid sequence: CASSLTEPPQHF.

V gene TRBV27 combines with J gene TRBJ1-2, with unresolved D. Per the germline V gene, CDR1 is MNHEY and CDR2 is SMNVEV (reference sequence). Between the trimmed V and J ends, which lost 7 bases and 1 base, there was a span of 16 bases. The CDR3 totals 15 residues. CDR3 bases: TGTGCCAGCATCTCCCGGCTCGGTCTTAACTATGGCTACACCTTC. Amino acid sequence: CASISRLGLNYGYTF.

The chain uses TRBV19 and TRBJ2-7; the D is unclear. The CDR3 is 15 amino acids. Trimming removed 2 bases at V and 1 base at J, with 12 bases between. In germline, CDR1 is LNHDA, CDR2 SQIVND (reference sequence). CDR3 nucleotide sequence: TGTGCCAGTAGTATATCGGGTCCACGATCCTACGAGCAGTACTTC. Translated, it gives CASSISGPRSYEQYF. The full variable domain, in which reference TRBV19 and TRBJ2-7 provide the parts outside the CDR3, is DGGITQSPKYLFRKEGQNVTLSCEQNLNHDAMYWYRQDPGQGLRLIYYSQIVNDFQKGDIAEGYSVSREKKESFPLTVTSAQKNPTAFYLCASSISGPRSYEQYFGPGTRLTVT.

As DNA, the CDR3 is TGTGCCAGCAGCAGACCGACAGGGGCTGCCGGAAACACCATATATTTT. Translated, it gives CASSRPTGAAGNTIYF. The chain carries TRBV5-4 and TRBJ1-3; TRBD1 aligns across 8 bases. V shed 4 bases and J 4 bases; nucleotides not matched to a gene: 10. CDR1 and CDR2 (germline): SGHNT, YYREEE (reference sequence). The CDR3 runs to 16 residues.

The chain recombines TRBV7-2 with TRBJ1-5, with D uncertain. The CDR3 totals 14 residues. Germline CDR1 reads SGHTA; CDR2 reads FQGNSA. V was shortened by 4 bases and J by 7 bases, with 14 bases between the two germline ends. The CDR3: CASSSRGGGQPQHF. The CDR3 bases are TGTGCCAGCAGCTCACGGGGAGGAGGCCAGCCCCAGCATTTT.

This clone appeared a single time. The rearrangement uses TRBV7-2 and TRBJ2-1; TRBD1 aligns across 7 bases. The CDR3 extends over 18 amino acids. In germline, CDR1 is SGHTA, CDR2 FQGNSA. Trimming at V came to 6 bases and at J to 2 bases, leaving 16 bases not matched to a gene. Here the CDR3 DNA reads TGTGCCAGCAGAACGTCGATATTCCGGGACAGCGCCTACAATGAGCAGTTCTTC. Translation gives CASRTSIFRDSAYNEQFF.

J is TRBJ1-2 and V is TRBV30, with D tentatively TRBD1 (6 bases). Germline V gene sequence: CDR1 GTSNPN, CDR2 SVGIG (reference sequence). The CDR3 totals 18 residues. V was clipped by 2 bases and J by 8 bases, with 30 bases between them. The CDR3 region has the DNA TGTGCCTGGAGTCCACCTAGGTCCTCACGGGACATTTCAGGAGGCTACACCTTC. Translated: CAWSPPRSSRDISGGYTF.

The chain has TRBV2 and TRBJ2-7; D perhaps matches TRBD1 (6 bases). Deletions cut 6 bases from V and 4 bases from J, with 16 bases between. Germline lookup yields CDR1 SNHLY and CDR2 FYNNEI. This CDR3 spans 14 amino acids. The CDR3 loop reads CASRGASGTYEQYF. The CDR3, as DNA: TGTGCCAGCAGGGGGGCTAGTGGGACGTACGAGCAGTACTTC.

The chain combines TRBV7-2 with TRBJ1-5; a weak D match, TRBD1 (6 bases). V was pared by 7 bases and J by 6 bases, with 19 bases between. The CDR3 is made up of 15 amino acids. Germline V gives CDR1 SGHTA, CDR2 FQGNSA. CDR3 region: CASKLEGGASQPQHF. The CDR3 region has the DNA TGTGCCAGCAAATTGGAGGGGGGGGCCTCTCAGCCCCAGCATTTT.

The CDR3 coding sequence is TGTGCCAGCAGTTACTCGGCTAACTATGGCTACACCTTC. Amino acids: CASSYSANYGYTF. The rearrangement joins TRBV6-5 to TRBJ1-2; D is uncertain. Germline V gives CDR1 MNHEY, CDR2 SVGAGI. V gave up 0 bases and J gave up 0 bases, with 2 bases separating them. The CDR3 extends over 13 amino acids.

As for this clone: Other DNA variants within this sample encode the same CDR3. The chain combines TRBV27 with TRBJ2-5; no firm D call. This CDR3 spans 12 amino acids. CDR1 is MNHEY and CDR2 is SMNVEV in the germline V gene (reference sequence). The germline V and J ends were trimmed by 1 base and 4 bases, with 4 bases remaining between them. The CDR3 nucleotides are TGTGCCAGCAGTTTATTAGGAGAGACCCAGTACTTC. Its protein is CASSLLGETQYF.

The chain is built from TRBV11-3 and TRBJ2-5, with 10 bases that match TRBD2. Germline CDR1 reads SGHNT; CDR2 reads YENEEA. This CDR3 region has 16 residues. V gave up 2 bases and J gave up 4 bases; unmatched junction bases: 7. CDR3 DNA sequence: TGTGCCAGCAGCTTAAGGGCTAGCGGGAGTCTAGAGACCCAGTACTTC. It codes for CASSLRASGSLETQYF.